This TCR beta chain was identified during a study of PD-1 blockade in classical Hodgkin lymphoma. Overall study context: Each patient was given nivolumab 3 mg/kg through a vein every 2 weeks.

Measured with immunoSEQ multiplex PCR; TCRdb has only the in-frame clones, and not every one. The table lists 55,000 to 75,000 clones, roughly 91% of them singletons. Study-level results: Healthy donors reportedly exceeded newly diagnosed patients in baseline TCR diversity. Partial responders and progressors had significantly lower baseline TCR diversity.

A remark on this clone: Antigen specificity is unknown. This same CDR3 is encoded by further DNA sequences in the sample.

Every patient was affected by relapse after autologous stem cell transplantation, while exposure to brentuximab vedotin was not uniform. Complete response, partial response or progressive disease constituted the best responses recorded. This clonotype was obtained from a human donor with classical Hodgkin lymphoma. The sample was peripheral blood mononuclear cells (PBMCs), taken at baseline.

CDR3 protein: CASSLGQGPTYEQYF. DNA for the CDR3: TGTGCCAGCAGCCTAGGACAGGGGCCAACCTACGAGCAGTACTTC. The chain employs TRBV7-7 and TRBJ2-7, with 9 bases fitting TRBD1. CDR1 SSHAT and CDR2 FNYEAQ come from the germline V gene (reference sequence). V gave up 5 bases and J gave up 2 bases; unmatched junction bases: 7. The CDR3 runs to 15 residues.